What follows are 9 T cell receptor beta chains derived from one specimen sequenced in a study of identical twins (TCRdb year 2016). The method behind the library was 5' RACE. TCRdb names Illumina HiSeq 2000 as the instrument used. TCRdb reworked the public reads: Q25 trimming with fastp, MiXCR clone assembly, productive beta chains retained. Identical CDR3 protein sequences are pooled into one entry, listed with their most common genes and DNA. The sample records more than 650,000 distinct CDR3 sequences, around 6% of which are singletons. The ten biggest clones cover under 2% of the sample. Input material: naive T cells sorted from blood. What the cell subset or site label conveys for this sample: cells isolated with a human naive T-cell isolation kit. The source of these receptors is a man in his late teens or twenties in good health.

In this sample, this clonotype turned up many times. This chain joins TRBV7-9 and TRBJ2-1, with 8 bases lining up with TRBD2. V lost 4 bases, J lost 6 bases, and 8 bases stayed unmatched. Germline assignment: CDR1 SEHNR and CDR2 FQNEAQ (reference sequence). The CDR3 spans 15 residues. The CDR3 reads CASSSGQREFNEQFF. The CDR3 DNA sequence: TGTGCCAGCAGCTCCGGCCAGCGGGAGTTCAATGAGCAGTTCTTC. Based on the CDR3 plus reference TRBV7-9 and TRBJ2-1, the full variable domain is DTGVSQNPRHKITKRGQNVTFRCDPISEHNRLYWYRQTLGQGPEFLTYFQNEAQLEKSRLLSDRFSAERPKGSFSTLEIQRTEQGDSAMYLCASSSGQREFNEQFFGPGTRLTVL.

The chain has TRBV6-2 or TRBV6-3 and TRBJ1-1; D possibly corresponds to TRBD1 (6 bases). The V gene lost 4 bases and the J gene lost 5 bases, with 17 bases spanning the gap. The CDR3 spans 15 residues. Germline lookup yields CDR1 MNHEY and CDR2 SVGEGT. CDR3 bases: TGTGCCAGCAGTTCCTACAGGGAAGGGAATACTGAAGCTTTCTTT. Amino acid sequence: CASSSYREGNTEAFF.

In this sample, this clonotype turned up many times. The V gene is TRBV20-1, the J gene TRBJ2-7; 7 nucleotides agree with TRBD1. With V trimmed by 4 bases and J by 3 bases, 3 bases remained unmatched. Germline V gene data show CDR1 as DFQATT and CDR2 as SNEGSKA (reference sequence). The CDR3 is 12 residues long. The CDR3 DNA sequence: TGCAGTGCTAAGGACAGGAACTACGAGCAGTACTTC. This gives the protein CSAKDRNYEQYF.

This clonotype was seen many times. V is TRBV9 and J is TRBJ2-7, with D perhaps given as TRBD1 or TRBD2 (6 bases each). Trimming cost V 4 bases and J 2 bases, with 13 bases left between them. Germline V CDR1 and CDR2: SGDLS, YYNGEE. The CDR3 contains 14 residues. The CDR3 protein is CASSSGDFTYEQYF. CDR3 in DNA: TGTGCCAGCAGCTCAGGGGACTTCACCTACGAGCAGTACTTC.

In this sample, this clonotype turned up a few times. This sequence joins TRBV10-3 and TRBJ2-1; 10 bases align to TRBD1. With V trimmed by 2 bases and J by 8 bases, 12 bases remained unmatched. This CDR3 spans 17 amino acids. Germline CDR1 and CDR2: ENHRY and SYGVKD. The CDR3 region is CAISEGGTGAPLDEQFF. CDR3 coding DNA: TGTGCCATCAGTGAGGGGGGGACAGGGGCGCCTCTGGATGAGCAGTTCTTC.

This clonotype showed up many times. The chain is built from TRBV19 and TRBJ2-1; TRBD2 aligns across 14 bases. With 10 bases clipped from V and 9 bases from J, the junction kept 5 bases outside the gene matches. Germline CDR1 and CDR2: LNHDA and SQIVND (reference sequence). The CDR3 runs 13 residues. Written as DNA, the CDR3 is TGTGCCACCCGGGGACTAGCGGGAGTTGAGCAGTTCTTC. Encoded protein: CATRGLAGVEQFF.

This clonotype has just a few counts. The chain combines TRBV29-1 with TRBJ2-1, with D unclear. The germline V gene encodes CDR1 SQVTM and CDR2 ANQGSEA. Trimming left V 0 bases short and J 2 bases short, with 23 bases between. The CDR3 is made up of 19 amino acids. The CDR3 here is CSVEDPAPGRSGPYNEQFF. The CDR3 DNA reads TGCAGCGTTGAAGACCCGGCCCCCGGCAGGTCGGGCCCCTACAATGAGCAGTTCTTC.

The rearrangement joins TRBV27 to TRBJ2-3; D uncertain. CDR3 length: 15 amino acids. Trimming left V 3 bases short and J 2 bases short, with 12 bases between. Germline loops: CDR1 MNHEY, CDR2 SMNVEV (reference sequence). The CDR3 is CASSFSPGDTDTQYF. CDR3 DNA sequence: TGTGCCAGCAGTTTTTCCCCTGGTGACACAGATACGCAGTATTTT.

The chain uses TRBV11-2 and TRBJ2-1; 10 nucleotides match TRBD2. From germline, CDR1 is SGHAT and CDR2 FQNNGV. With V trimmed by 4 bases and J by 6 bases, 9 bases remained unmatched. The CDR3 is 16 amino acids. CDR3 protein: CASSYTLAGVRNEQFF. CDR3 in DNA: TGTGCCAGCAGCTACACCCTAGCGGGAGTGCGCAATGAGCAGTTCTTC.